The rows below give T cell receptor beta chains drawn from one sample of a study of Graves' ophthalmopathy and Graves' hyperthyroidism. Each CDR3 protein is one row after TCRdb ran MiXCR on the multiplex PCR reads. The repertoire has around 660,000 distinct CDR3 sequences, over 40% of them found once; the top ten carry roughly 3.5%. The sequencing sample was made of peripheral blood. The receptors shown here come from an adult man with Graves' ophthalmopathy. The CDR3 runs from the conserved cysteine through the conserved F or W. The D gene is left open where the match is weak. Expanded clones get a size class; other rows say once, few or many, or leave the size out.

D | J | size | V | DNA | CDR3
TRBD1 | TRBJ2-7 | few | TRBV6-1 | TGTGCCAGCAGTGAATCCGGGACAGACTACGAGCAGTACTTC | CASSESGTDYEQYF
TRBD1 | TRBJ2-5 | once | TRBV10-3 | TGTGCCATCAGCGTTGAAGAGGGGACAGGGGAGACCCAGTACTTC | CAISVEEGTGETQYF
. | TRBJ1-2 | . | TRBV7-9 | TGTGCCAGCAGATTAGGGAGTTATGGCTACACCTTC | CASRLGSYGYTF
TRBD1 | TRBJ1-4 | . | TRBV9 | TGTGCCAGCAGCCTCCTTAATCCGACAGGGGAAAATCCTGAAAAACTGTTTTTT | CASSLLNPTGENPEKLFF
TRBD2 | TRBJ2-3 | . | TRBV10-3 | TGTGCCATCAGTGGGACTAGCGGGAGAGTTGATACGCAGTATTTT | CAISGTSGRVDTQYF
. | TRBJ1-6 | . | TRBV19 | TGTGCCCCCCCTCCCCCCCGGGGTAAAAATTCACCCCTCCACTTT | CAPPPPRGKNSPLHF
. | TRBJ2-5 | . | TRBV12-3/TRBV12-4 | TGTGCCAGCAGGCGGGACCCGGGGTGGGAAGAGACCCAGTACTTC | CASRRDPGWEETQYF
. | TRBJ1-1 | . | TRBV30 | TGTGCCTGGAGTGTACAACCCGGGGTCACTGAAGCTTTCTTT | CAWSVQPGVTEAFF
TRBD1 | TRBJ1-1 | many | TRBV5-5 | TGTGCCAGCAGCGACGAGGGGACAGGGAGTGTGGCTGAAGCTTTCTTT | CASSDEGTGSVAEAFF
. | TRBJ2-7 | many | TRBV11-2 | TGTGCCAGCAGCTTAGCTACGGGTGAGCAGTACTTC | CASSLATGEQYF
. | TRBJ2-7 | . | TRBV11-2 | TGTGCCAGCAGCCAAGTCGAGGTTAGCTCCTACGAGCAGTACTTC | CASSQVEVSSYEQYF
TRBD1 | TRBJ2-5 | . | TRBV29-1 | TGCAGCGTTTACACTCGGGACAGGGCATTCGGGGAGACCCAGTACTTC | CSVYTRDRAFGETQYF
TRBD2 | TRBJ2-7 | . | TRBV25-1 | TGTGCCAGCAGTGAATTGGGGGGGGGCTACGAGCAGTACTTC | CASSELGGGYEQYF
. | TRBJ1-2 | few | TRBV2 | TGTGCCAGCAGTTTCCGAGGAGGGTCTGGCTACACCTTC | CASSFRGGSGYTF
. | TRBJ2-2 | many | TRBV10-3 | TGTGCCATCAGTGGGACCCTCAGTCCCGGGGAGCTGTTTTTT | CAISGTLSPGELFF
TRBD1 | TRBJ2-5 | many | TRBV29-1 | TGCAGCGCCCCCCGACAGGGCATAGAGACCCAGTACTTC | CSAPRQGIETQYF
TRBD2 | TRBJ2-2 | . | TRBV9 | TGTGCCAGCAGCGTAAAGCCCCCCGGGACTAGCGGGAGGAACACCGGGGAGCTGTTTTTT | CASSVKPPGTSGRNTGELFF
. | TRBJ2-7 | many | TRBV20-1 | TGCAGTGTCAAGAGGGGCAGCCGTTCCTACGAGCAGTACTTC | CSVKRGSRSYEQYF
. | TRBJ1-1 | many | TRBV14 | TGTGCCAGCAGCCATGAACAGGGCAGAGCTGAAGCTTTCTTT | CASSHEQGRAEAFF
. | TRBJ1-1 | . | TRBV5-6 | TGTGCCAGCAGCTTGTTTACAGTTAACACTGAAGCTTTCTTT | CASSLFTVNTEAFF